The 5 T cell receptor beta chains below come from one sample, sequenced in a study of cytomegalovirus exposure and HLA in healthy donors. The study ran its PCR with 60 Vbeta and 13 Jbeta primers. This table comes from immunoSEQ multiplex PCR, and its TCRdb copy is limited to in-frame clones, with some not included. The data hold about 130,000 clones, with roughly 70% observed a single time. Sequenced material: PBMCs. The receptors were gathered from a man aged 25 to 45 in good health and CMV-seronegative.

This sequence joins TRBV5-1 and TRBJ1-4; possibly TRBD1 for D (5 bases). CDR3 size: 15 residues. Trimming took off 1 base at V and 0 bases at J, with 7 bases between the two ends. Germline CDR1 SGHRS, CDR2 YFSETQ. The CDR3 DNA follows: TGCGCCAGCAGCTTGAGGGGTTCAACTAATGAAAAACTGTTTTTT. Residues: CASSLRGSTNEKLFF. Combining the CDR3 with reference TRBV5-1 and TRBJ1-4 gives the whole variable domain KAGVTQTPRYLIKTRGQQVTLSCSPISGHRSVSWYQQTPGQGLQFLFEYFSETQRNKGNFPGRFSGRQFSNSRSEMNVSTLELGDSALYLCASSLRGSTNEKLFFGSGTQLSVL.

V and J are TRBV19 and TRBJ1-5; 7 bases match TRBD1. Per the germline V gene, CDR1 is LNHDA and CDR2 is SQIVND (reference sequence). The CDR3 contains 14 residues. With 5 bases clipped from V and 4 bases from J, the junction kept 5 bases outside the gene matches. The CDR3 sequence: CASSVRDSNQPQHF. The CDR3 DNA reads as TGTGCCAGTAGTGTCCGGGACAGTAATCAGCCCCAGCATTTT.

V usage is TRBV18 and J usage is TRBJ2-3, with a tentative D call TRBD2 (5 bases). Trimming shortened V by 5 bases and J by 1 base, and 10 bases separated the two germline ends. CDR1 is KGHSH, CDR2 LQKENI, per germline. The CDR3 totals 14 residues. For the CDR3, the DNA is TGTGCCAGCTCATCGACGAGGGGCACAGATACGCAGTATTTT. This translates into CASSSTRGTDTQYF.

This clone appeared once. The genes are TRBV27 and TRBJ2-1; maybe TRBD2 (5 bases). V gave up 0 bases and J gave up 15 bases, with 12 bases separating them. From germline, CDR1 is MNHEY and CDR2 SMNVEV (reference sequence). CDR3 size: 12 residues. Written as DNA, the CDR3 is TGTGCCAGCAGTTTATCGTCGCCGGGGTCGTTCTTC. Translation: CASSLSSPGSFF.

This rearrangement joins TRBV29-1 to TRBJ2-1; D is perhaps TRBD2 (5 bases). Germline V gene sequence: CDR1 SQVTM, CDR2 ANQGSEA. This CDR3 contains 13 residues. Here the CDR3 reads CTHSRGGYNEQFF. The CDR3 DNA sequence: TGCACTCACTCCCGAGGAGGCTACAATGAGCAGTTCTTC.